This T cell receptor beta chain was identified during a study of T cell repertoires in cytomegalovirus infection. For the study at large: Matching HLA type, along with CMV infection, was indicated by public TCR beta signatures.

Study-wide results and caveats: CMV-specific HLA-C-restricted TCR beta clonotypes dominated the ex vivo response.

In TCRdb, the reads were re-called with MiXCR into one record per CDR3 protein. Altogether some 600,000 distinct CDR3 sequences are present, roughly a quarter being singletons, with the ten largest covering 7% to 9%. The ends lost 4 bases at V and 7 bases at J; junction bases unmatched: 12. CDR3 length equals 16 residues. CDR1 MNHEY and CDR2 SVGAGI come from the germline V gene. There are a few counts of this clonotype. The target antigen is unknown. The chain uses TRBV6-5 and TRBJ1-1; 10 bases align to TRBD1. This sequence originates from a human donor in good health (CMV status not recorded). Some clones in this sample may be carry-over from other donors' samples. Sequences were obtained from CD8+ T cells from PBMCs. In DNA, the CDR3 is TGTGCCAGCAGTTCAGAAGACAGGGGGCGGCGAGTTGAAGCTTTCTTT. Amino acid sequence: CASSSEDRGRRVEAFF.